This TCR beta chain was sequenced in a study of blood T cell repertoires in COVID-19. Background on the study: Sites in the United States, Italy and Spain provided acute and convalescent COVID-19 samples. From T cells, B-cell-depleted T cells, or PBMCs came the material, which was cDNA or gDNA.

The authors' processing: By means of reference gene primer amplification, nucleated cell counts were estimated. The protocol was immunoSEQ multiplex PCR, while the TCRdb copy is restricted to in-frame clones and leaves out a portion. Clone size and the V and J calls come from that table; the DNA yielded D and trimming. The data hold nearly 200,000 clones, with approximately 84% observed a single time. The CDR3 covers 13 residues. After removal of 8 bases from V and 9 bases from J, the junction contained 10 bases not matched to a gene. Germline CDR1 is MGHDK and CDR2 is SYGVNS. The chain employs TRBV25-1 and TRBJ2-4, with 7 bases aligning to TRBD1. Sequences were obtained from peripheral blood. The clonotype originates from a human donor with acute or convalescent COVID-19. The donor label of this sample is uncertain. CDR3 coding DNA: TGTGCCAGCTCGACAGGGACCATAGGCATTCAGTACTTC. Translation gives CASSTGTIGIQYF.